Presented here are 5 T cell receptor beta chains from one specimen sequenced in a study of TIL therapy for anti-PD-1-resistant metastatic lung cancer. The libraries were made with immunoSEQ v3. Sequencing was performed with immunoSEQ multiplex PCR; in TCRdb, only in-frame clones are kept and a portion is missing. The sample carries about 36,000 clones, less than 85% recorded once. Time point denoted: pre-treatment sample, taken before nivolumab and TIL therapy. This specimen was blood, taken at baseline. Receptors originate from a person between 25 and 80 years old with non-small cell lung cancer.

The chain is built from TRBV7-3 and TRBJ2-3; D may be TRBD1 or TRBD2 (6 bases each). V lost 5 bases to trimming and J lost 0 bases, with 15 bases between them. CDR1 and CDR2 from the germline V gene are SGHTA and FQGTGA. The CDR3 runs 16 residues. The DNA for the CDR3 is TGTGCCAGCAGCCCGGTCGGAGGGGGGAGCACAGATACGCAGTATTTT. Protein: CASSPVGGGSTDTQYF. The full variable domain, rest sourced from reference TRBV7-3 and TRBJ2-3, is GAGVSQTPSNKVTEKGKYVELRCDPISGHTALYWYRQSLGQGPEFLIYFQGTGAADDSGLPNDRFFAVRPEGSVSTLKIQRTERGDSAVYLCASSPVGGGSTDTQYFGPGTRLTVL.

The chain has TRBV5-1 and TRBJ2-6, with D hard to call. The CDR3 is 15 residues long. The V end was cut by 2 bases, the J end by 0 bases, with 6 bases between. Germline V lookup: CDR1 SGHRS, CDR2 YFSETQ. DNA for the CDR3: TGCGCCAGCAGCTTTACGTCCTCTGGGGCCAACGTCCTGACTTTC. It encodes CASSFTSSGANVLTF.

This sequence joins TRBV6-5 and TRBJ2-7, with 10 bases fitting TRBD2. CDR3 length equals 14 residues. CDR1 and CDR2 from the germline V gene are MNHEY and SVGAGI. J gave up 6 bases and V 6 bases, and 8 bases lay outside the gene matches. Here the CDR3 reads CASRSSGRASEQYF. The CDR3 region has the DNA TGTGCCAGCAGAAGCAGCGGGAGGGCCTCCGAGCAGTACTTC.

V is TRBV6-6 and J is TRBJ1-4; D gene ambiguous. V lost 7 bases, J lost 8 bases, and 8 bases lay in between. Germline CDR1 is MNHNY and CDR2 is SVGAGI (reference sequence). The CDR3 sequence is 11 residues long. This CDR3 is CASTWGEKLFF. In DNA form, the CDR3 reads TGTGCCAGCACTTGGGGAGAAAAACTGTTTTTT.

The chain is built from TRBV29-1 and TRBJ2-2; no clear D. The CDR3 is 15 amino acids. V lost 2 bases to trimming and J lost 0 bases, with 10 bases between them. Germline V lookup: CDR1 SQVTM, CDR2 ANQGSEA. The CDR3 region has the DNA TGCAGCGTTGAAAGGGAATGGCCGAACACCGGGGAGCTGTTTTTT. The encoded protein is CSVEREWPNTGELFF.